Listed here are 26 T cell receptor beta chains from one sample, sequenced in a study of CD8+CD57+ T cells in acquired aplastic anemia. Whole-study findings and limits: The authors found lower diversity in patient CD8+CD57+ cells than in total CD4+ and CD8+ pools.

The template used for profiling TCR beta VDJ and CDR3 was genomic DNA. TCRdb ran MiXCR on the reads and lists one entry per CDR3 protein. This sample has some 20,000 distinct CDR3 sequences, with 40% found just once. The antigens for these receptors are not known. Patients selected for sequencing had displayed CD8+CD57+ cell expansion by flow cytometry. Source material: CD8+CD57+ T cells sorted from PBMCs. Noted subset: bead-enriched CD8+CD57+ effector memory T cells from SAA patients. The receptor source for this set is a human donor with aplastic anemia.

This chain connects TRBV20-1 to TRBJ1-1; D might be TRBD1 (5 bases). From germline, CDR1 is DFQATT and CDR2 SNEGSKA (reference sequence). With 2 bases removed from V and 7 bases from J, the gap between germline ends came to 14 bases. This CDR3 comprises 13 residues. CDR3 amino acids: CSARQGGSGEAFF. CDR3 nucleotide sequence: TGCAGTGCTAGACAGGGTGGTTCTGGTGAAGCTTTCTTT.

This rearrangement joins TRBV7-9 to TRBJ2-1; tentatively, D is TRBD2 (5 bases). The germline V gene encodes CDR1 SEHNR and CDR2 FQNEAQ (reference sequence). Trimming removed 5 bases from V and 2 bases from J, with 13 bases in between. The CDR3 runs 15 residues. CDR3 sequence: CASSGTGIPYNEQFF. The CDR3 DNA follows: TGTGCCAGCAGCGGCACGGGAATACCCTACAATGAGCAGTTCTTC. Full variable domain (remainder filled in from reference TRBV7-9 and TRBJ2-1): DTGVSQNPRHKITKRGQNVTFRCDPISEHNRLYWYRQTLGQGPEFLTYFQNEAQLEKSRLLSDRFSAERPKGSFSTLEIQRTEQGDSAMYLCASSGTGIPYNEQFFGPGTRLTVL.

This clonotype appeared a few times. The CDR3 region is CSARDQGGRTQTTDTQYF. The CDR3 DNA is TGCAGTGCTAGAGATCAGGGAGGGAGGACCCAGACCACAGATACGCAGTATTTT. The chain links TRBV20-1 to TRBJ2-3, with 7 bases lining up with TRBD2. Germline trimming cut 0 bases from V and 2 bases from J; bases unmatched to any gene: 14. Germline CDR1 is DFQATT and CDR2 is SNEGSKA (reference sequence). This CDR3 is 18 amino acids long.

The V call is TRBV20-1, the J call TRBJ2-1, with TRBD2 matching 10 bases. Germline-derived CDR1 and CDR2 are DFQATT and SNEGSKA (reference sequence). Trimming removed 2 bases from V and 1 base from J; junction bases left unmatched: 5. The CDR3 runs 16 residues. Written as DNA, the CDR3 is TGCAGTGCTAGATCGCTAGCGGGAGTTTCCTACAATGAGCAGTTCTTC. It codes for CSARSLAGVSYNEQFF.

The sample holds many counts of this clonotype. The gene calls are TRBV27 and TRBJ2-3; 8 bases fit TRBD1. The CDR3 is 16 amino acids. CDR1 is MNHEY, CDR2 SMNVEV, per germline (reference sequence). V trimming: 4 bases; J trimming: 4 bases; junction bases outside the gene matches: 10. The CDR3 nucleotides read TGTGCCAGCAGTTCCCGACAGGGGCAATTCGCAGATACGCAGTATTTT. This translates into CASSSRQGQFADTQYF.

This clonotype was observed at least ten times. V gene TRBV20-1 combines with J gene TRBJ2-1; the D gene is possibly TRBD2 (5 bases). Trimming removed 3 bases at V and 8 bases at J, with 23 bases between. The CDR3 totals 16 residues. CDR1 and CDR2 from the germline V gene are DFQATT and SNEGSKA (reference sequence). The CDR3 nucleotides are TGCAGTGCTAGTCCCGGACTGGGTTCACGGCCTCATGAGCAGTTCTTC. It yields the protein CSASPGLGSRPHEQFF.

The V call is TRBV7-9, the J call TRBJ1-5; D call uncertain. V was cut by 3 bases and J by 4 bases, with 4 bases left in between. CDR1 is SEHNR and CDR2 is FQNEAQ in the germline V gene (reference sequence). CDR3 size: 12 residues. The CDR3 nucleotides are TGTGCCAGCAGCTTGCTGAATCAGCCCCAGCATTTT. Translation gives CASSLLNQPQHF.

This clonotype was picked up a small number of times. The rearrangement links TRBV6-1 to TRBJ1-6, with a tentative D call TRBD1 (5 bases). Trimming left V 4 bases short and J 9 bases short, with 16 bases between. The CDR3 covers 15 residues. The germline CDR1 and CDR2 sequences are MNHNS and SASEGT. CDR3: CASSVGVGDGSPLHF. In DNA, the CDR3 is TGTGCCAGCAGTGTTGGGGTAGGGGATGGTTCACCCCTCCACTTT.

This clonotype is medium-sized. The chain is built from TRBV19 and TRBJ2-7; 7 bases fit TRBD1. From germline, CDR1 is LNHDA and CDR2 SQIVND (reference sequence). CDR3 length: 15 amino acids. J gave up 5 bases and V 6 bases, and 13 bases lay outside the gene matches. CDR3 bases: TGTGCCAGTAGCAGACGACAGGGCTTATTTAACGAGCAGTACTTC. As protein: CASSRRQGLFNEQYF.

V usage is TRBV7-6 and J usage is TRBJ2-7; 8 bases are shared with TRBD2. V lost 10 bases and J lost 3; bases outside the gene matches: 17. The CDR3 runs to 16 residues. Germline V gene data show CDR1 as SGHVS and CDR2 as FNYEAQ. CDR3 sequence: CAIGSGAGGRFYEQYF. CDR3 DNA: TGTGCCATCGGTTCGGGGGCGGGGGGCAGATTCTACGAGCAGTACTTC.

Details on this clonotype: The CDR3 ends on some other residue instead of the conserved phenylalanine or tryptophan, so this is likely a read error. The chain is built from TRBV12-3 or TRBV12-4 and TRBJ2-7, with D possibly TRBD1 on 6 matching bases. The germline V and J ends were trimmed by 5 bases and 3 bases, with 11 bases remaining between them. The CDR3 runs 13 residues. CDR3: CASSQGQNYEQYL. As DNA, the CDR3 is TGTGCCAGCAGTCAAGGACAGAACTACGAGCAGTACCTC.

The CDR3 bases are TGTGCCAGCAGTCTACAGGGGGCTTACAATGAGCAGTTCTTC. Translating gives CASSLQGAYNEQFF. The V call is TRBV2, the J call TRBJ2-1; 9 positions agree with TRBD1. With V trimmed by 5 bases and J by 4 bases, 3 bases remained unmatched. The germline V gene encodes CDR1 SNHLY and CDR2 FYNNEI. This CDR3 spans 14 amino acids.

The DNA for the CDR3 is TGCAGTGGCCAGGGGGCCAACTACGAGCAGTACTTC. Amino acids: CSGQGANYEQYF. V usage is TRBV20-1 and J usage is TRBJ2-7; 8 nucleotides agree with TRBD1. Germline V gene lookup returns CDR1 DFQATT and CDR2 SNEGSKA (reference sequence). This CDR3 contains 12 residues. V lost 7 bases, J lost 3 bases, and 5 bases stayed unmatched.

This chain's CDR3 is CASGKSYNEQFF. CDR3 nucleotide sequence: TGTGCCAGCGGAAAGTCCTACAATGAGCAGTTCTTC. This chain joins TRBV7-9 and TRBJ2-1; D ambiguous. V lost 8 bases to trimming and J lost 1 base, with 6 bases between them. The CDR3 runs to 12 residues. Germline V gives CDR1 SEHNR, CDR2 FQNEAQ (reference sequence).

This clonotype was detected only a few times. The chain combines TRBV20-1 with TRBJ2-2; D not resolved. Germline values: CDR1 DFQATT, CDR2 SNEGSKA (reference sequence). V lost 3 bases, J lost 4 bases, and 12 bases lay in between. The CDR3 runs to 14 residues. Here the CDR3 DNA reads TGCAGTGCTAGGGATAGGGTGGCCACCGGGGAGCTGTTTTTT. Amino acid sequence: CSARDRVATGELFF.

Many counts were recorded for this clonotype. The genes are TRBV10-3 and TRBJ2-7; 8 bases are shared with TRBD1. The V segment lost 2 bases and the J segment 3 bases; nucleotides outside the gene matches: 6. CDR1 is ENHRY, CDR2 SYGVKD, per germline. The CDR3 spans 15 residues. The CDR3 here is CAISEGQGRLYEQYV. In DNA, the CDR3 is TGTGCCATCAGTGAGGGACAGGGCCGACTCTACGAGCAGTACGTC.

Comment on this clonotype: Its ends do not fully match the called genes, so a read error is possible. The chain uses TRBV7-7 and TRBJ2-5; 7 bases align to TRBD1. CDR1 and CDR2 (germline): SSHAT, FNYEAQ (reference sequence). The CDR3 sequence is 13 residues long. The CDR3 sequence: CASSRTGVETQYF. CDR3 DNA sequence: TGTGCTAGCAGCCGGACAGGTGTGGAGACCCAGTACTTC. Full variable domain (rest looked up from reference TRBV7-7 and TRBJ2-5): GAGVSQSPRYKVTKRGQDVTLRCDPISSHATLYWYQQALGQGPEFLTYFNYEAQPDKSGLPSDRFSAERPEGSISTLTIQRTEQRDSAMYRCASSRTGVETQYFGPGTRLLVL.

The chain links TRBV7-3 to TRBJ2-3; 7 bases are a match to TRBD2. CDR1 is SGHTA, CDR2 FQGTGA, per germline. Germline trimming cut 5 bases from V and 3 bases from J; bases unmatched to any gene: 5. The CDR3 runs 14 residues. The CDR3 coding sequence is TGTGCCAGCAGCCCTCGGGGAGGGACAGATACGCAGTATTTT. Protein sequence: CASSPRGGTDTQYF.

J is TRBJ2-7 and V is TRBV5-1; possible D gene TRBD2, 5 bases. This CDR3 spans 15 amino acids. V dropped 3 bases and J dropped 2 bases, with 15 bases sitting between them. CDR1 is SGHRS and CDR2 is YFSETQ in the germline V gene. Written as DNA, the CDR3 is TGCGCCAGCAGCTACTACGGAGGTTCGGCCTACGAGCAGTACTTC. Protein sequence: CASSYYGGSAYEQYF.

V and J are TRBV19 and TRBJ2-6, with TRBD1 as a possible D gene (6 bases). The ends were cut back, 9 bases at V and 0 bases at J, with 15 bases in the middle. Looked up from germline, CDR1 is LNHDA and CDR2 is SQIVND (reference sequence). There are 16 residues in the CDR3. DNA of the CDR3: TGTGCCAGCAAACTCGCAGGGGCCTCTGGGGCCAACGTCCTGACTTTC. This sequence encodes CASKLAGASGANVLTF.

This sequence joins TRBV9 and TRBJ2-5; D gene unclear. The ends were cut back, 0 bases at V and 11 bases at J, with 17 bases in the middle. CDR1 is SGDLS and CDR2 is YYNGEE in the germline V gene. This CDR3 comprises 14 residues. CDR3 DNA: TGTGCCAGCAGCGTAGGGGGTTCCTACAATGAGCAGTACTTC. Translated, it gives CASSVGGSYNEQYF. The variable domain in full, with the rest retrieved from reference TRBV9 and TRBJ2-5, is DSGVTQTPKHLITATGQRVTLRCSPRSGDLSVYWYQQSLDQGLQFLIQYYNGEERAKGNILERFSAQQFPDLHSELNLSSLELGDSALYFCASSVGGSYNEQYFGPGTRLLVL.

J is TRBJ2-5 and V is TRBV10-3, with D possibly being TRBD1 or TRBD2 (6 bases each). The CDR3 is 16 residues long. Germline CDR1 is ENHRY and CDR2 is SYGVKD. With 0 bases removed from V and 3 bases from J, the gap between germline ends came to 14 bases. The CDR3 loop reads CAISESLEGGEETQYF. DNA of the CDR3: TGTGCCATCAGTGAGTCTTTGGAGGGGGGAGAAGAGACCCAGTACTTC.

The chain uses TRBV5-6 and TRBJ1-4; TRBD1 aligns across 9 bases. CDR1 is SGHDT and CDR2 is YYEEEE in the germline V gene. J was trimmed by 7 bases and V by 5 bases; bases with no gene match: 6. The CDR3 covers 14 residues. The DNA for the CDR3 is TGTGCCAGCAGGTCACAGGGGGCAGGTGAAAAACTGTTTTTT. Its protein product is CASRSQGAGEKLFF.

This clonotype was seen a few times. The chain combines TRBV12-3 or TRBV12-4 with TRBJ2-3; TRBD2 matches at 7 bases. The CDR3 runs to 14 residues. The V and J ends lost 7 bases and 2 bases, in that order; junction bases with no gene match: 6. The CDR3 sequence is CASNAGAHTDTQYF. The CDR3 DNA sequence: TGTGCCAGCAACGCGGGAGCCCACACAGATACGCAGTATTTT.

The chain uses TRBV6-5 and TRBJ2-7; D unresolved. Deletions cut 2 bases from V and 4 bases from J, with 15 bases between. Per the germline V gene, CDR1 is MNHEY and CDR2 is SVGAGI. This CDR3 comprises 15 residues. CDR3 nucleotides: TGTGCCAGCAGTTACAGGGCGGCTCCCGGTTACGAGCAGTACTTC. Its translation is CASSYRAAPGYEQYF.

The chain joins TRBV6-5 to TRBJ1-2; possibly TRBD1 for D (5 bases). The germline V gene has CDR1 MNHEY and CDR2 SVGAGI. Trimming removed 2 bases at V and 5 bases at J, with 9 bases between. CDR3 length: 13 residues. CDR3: CASSYDSSYGYTF. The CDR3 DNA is TGTGCCAGCAGTTACGACAGCAGTTATGGCTACACCTTC.